This T cell receptor beta chain is from a study of glioma-infiltrating T cells after dendritic cell vaccination. Study in general: Patients received three intradermal dendritic cell vaccine injections at biweekly intervals.

As for time point: after dendritic cell vaccination, including at tumor progression/relapse. Blood PBMC samples: pre-vaccination, two weeks post third vaccination, and at tumor progression. This table comes from immunoSEQ multiplex PCR, and its TCRdb copy is limited to in-frame clones, with some not included. The repertoire holds around 60,000 clones, 70% to 90% seen once, with approximately 9.6% in the top ten. This clone appeared a few times. The material was blood, obtained after dendritic cell vaccination. This clonotype was sampled from a human donor with glioblastoma.

The CDR3 loop reads CASSRGGSSYEQYF. As DNA, the CDR3 is TGTGCCAGCAGCCGCGGGGGTTCCTCCTACGAGCAGTACTTC. The V gene is TRBV14, the J gene TRBJ2-7, with TRBD2 matching over 7 bases. V trimming: 4 bases; J trimming: 0 bases; junction bases outside the gene matches: 3. The CDR3 has 14 amino acids. CDR1 SGHDN and CDR2 FVKESK come from the germline V gene.